This T cell receptor (beta chain) stems from a study of glioma-infiltrating T cells. Findings and limits, study-wide: Non-neoplastic patients had below-expected tissue-blood divergence, while all gliomas exceeded expectation. CDR3 overlap between tissue and blood was very small.

The iRepertoire nested amplicon-rescue multiplex PCR amplified TCR alpha and beta CDR3s from RNA. From the multiplex PCR reads, TCRdb called clonotypes with MiXCR, one entry per CDR3 protein. Of about 10,000 distinct CDR3 sequences in the sample, 45% to 65% were seen once. In the case of this clonotype: Antigen specificity is unknown. One end of the junction does not line up with germline, which may come from a read error.

Germline assignment: CDR1 SGHDN and CDR2 FVKESK. CDR3 length equals 17 residues. The sample comprised glioma tissue, nonneoplastic brain tissue, or PBMCs (not recorded which). The chain employs TRBV14 and TRBJ1-2; D is unclear. This TCR derives from a human donor with low-grade glioma or glioblastoma, undergoing nonglioma brain surgery, or in good health (not recorded which). CDR3 nucleotides: TGTGCCAGAAGCCAAGATTTAATGGGATTTGGTAACTATGGCTACACATTC. It specifies CARSQDLMGFGNYGYTF.